The text below deals with one TCR beta chain. The data are from a study of T cell changes during pregnancy in multiple sclerosis. Assay used: immunoSEQ multiplex PCR; TCRdb lists only in-frame clones, some missing. The sample yields tens of thousands of clones, approximately 90% seen once. The CDR3 loop spans 14 amino acids. Germline-derived CDR1 and CDR2 are SGDLS and YYNGEE. After removal of 1 base from V and 3 bases from J, the junction contained 1 base not matched to a gene. The TCR originated in a female donor with multiple sclerosis, enrolled in a pregnancy study. V gene TRBV9 combines with J gene TRBJ2-3, with TRBD1 matching over 8 bases. Sequenced here: CD4+ T cells from peripheral blood mononuclear cells, sampled after pregnancy. This CDR3 is CASSVQGATDTQYF. Written as DNA, the CDR3 is TGTGCCAGCAGCGTACAGGGGGCAACAGATACGCAGTATTTT.